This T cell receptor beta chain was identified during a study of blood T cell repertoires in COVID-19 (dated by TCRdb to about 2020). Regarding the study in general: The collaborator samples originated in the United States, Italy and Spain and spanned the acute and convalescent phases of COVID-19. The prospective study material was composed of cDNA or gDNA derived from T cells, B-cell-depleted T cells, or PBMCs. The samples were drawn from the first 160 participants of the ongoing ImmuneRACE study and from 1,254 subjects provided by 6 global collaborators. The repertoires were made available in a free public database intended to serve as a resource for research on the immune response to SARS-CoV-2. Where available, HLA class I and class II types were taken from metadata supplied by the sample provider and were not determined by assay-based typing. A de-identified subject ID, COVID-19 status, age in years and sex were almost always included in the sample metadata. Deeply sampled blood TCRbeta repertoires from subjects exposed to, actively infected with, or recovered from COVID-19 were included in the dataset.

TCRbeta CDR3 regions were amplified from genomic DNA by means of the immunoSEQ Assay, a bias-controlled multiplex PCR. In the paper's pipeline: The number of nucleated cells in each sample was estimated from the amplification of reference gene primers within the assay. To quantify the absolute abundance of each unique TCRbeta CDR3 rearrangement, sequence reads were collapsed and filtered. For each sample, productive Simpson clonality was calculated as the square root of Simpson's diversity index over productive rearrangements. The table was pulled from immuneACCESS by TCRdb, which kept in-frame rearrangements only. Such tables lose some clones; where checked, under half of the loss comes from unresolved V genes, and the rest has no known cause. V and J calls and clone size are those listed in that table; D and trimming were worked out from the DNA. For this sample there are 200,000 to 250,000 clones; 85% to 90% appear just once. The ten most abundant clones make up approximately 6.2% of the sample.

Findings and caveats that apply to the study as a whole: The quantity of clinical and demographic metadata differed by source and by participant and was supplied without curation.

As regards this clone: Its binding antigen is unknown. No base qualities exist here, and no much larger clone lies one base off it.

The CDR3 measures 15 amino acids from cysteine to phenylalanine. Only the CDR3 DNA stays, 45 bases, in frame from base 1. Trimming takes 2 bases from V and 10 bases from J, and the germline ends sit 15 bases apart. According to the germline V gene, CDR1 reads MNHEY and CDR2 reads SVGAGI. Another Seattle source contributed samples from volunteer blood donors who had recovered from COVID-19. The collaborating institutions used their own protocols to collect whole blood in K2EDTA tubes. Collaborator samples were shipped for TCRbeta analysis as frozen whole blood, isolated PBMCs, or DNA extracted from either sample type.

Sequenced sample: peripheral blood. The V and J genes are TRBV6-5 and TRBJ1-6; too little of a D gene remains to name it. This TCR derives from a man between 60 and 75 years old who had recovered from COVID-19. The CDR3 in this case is CASSYGGPSGSPLHF. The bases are TGTGCCAGCAGTTACGGAGGTCCCTCGGGCTCACCCCTCCACTTT.